The clone carrying this T cell receptor (beta chain) showed up many times. Its antigen is still unknown. This sample stems from a study of post-analysis software for immune sequencing data. Findings of the study overall: Five or six TRBV segments, TRBV5-6, TRBV5-1 and TRBV20-1 among them, were found more frequent in patients than controls.

Unique molecular identifiers were carried by the TCR beta cDNA libraries. TCRdb fed the PCR reads into MiXCR, producing one record per CDR3 protein. This table has some 260,000 distinct CDR3 sequences, less than 40% appearing once. From germline, CDR1 is DFQATT and CDR2 SNEGSKA (reference sequence). This CDR3 is 14 amino acids long. V lost 6 bases and J 5 bases, leaving 17 bases between the germline ends. The V call is TRBV20-1, the J call TRBJ2-1; tentatively, D is TRBD2 (7 bases). Sequencing used blood. The source of this sequence is a girl aged 10 to 17 with multiple sclerosis. The CDR3 is CSASSGRGHNEQFF. Here the CDR3 DNA reads TGCAGTGCGTCCTCCGGGCGGGGGCACAATGAGCAGTTCTTC.